The 16 T cell receptor beta chains below all came from one sample that was sequenced in a study of T cell clonality in common variable immunodeficiency. TCRdb keeps only in-frame clones here, not all; method: immunoSEQ multiplex PCR. The sample was found to contain 25,000 to 35,000 clones, and every one recurs. Sequences were obtained from peripheral blood mononuclear cells. These receptors all come from a person aged 18 to 75 in good health.

The sample holds many counts of this clone. The CDR3 end is not reached by the read, which stops 3 residues before it; the germline J gene fills it in. V usage is TRBV20-1 and J usage is TRBJ1-1; 7 nucleotides agree with TRBD1. Germline CDR1 is DFQATT and CDR2 is SNEGSKA (reference sequence). The CDR3 is made up of 11 amino acids. CDR3 sequence reads: CSASQGSGAFF. The CDR3 DNA, read in part, is TGCAGTGCATCACAGGGGTCGGGA.

This clone was detected ten times or more. The read comes to an end 3 residues before the CDR3 does, leaving the germline J gene to fill in the end. The chain has TRBV30 and TRBJ1-5; 9 bases are a match to TRBD1. The germline V gene encodes CDR1 GTSNPN and CDR2 SVGIG (reference sequence). This CDR3 is built from 13 residues. The part of the CDR3 DNA that was read is TGTGCCTGTAGCTCGGACAGGGGCCCACCC. Its protein is CACSSDRGPP. The whole CDR3 reads CACSSDRGPPQHF.

This clone occurred many times. The CDR3 end is not reached by the read, which stops 3 residues before it; the germline J gene fills it in. The chain carries TRBV5-5 and TRBJ2-7; D remains unclear. V was cut by 9 bases and J by 1 base, with 8 bases left in between. The CDR3 has 11 residues. Germline V gene data show CDR1 as SGHKS and CDR2 as YYEKEE (reference sequence). CDR3 residues: CATGESYEQYF. CDR3 bases read: TGTGCCACAGGTGAATCCTACGAG.

This clone was observed at least ten times. The observed sequence ends 3 residues before the CDR3 terminus, with the missing tail filled in from the germline J gene. V gene TRBV7-2 combines with J gene TRBJ1-2; 7 bases are a match to TRBD1. This CDR3 region has 13 residues. V shed 8 bases and J 7 bases; nucleotides not matched to a gene: 10. Germline lookup yields CDR1 SGHTA and CDR2 FQGNSA. The CDR3 bases that were read are TGTGCCAGCGCGACAGGGACTGGTCGTGGC. It specifies CASATGTGRG. The whole CDR3 region reads CASATGTGRGYTF.

This clone came up many times. The read is 3 residues too short to cover the CDR3 end, so that end is filled in from the germline J gene. This sequence joins TRBV5-1 and TRBJ1-4, with D possibly matching TRBD1 (6 bases). The CDR3 covers 16 residues. Germline V gene data show CDR1 as SGHRS and CDR2 as YFSETQ. Between the trimmed V and J ends, which lost 3 bases and 0 bases, there was a span of 12 bases. Here the CDR3 reads CASSSATGSTNEKLFF. The CDR3 bases that were read are TGCGCCAGCAGCTCCGCAACAGGGTCAACTAATGAAAAA.

In its sample, this clone was seen many times. The read falls 3 residues short of the CDR3 end, and the missing part is taken from the germline J gene. Other DNA sequences in this specimen translate into the identical CDR3. The chain recombines TRBV19 with TRBJ1-5; a possible D gene is TRBD1 (5 bases). Trimming pared 11 bases from V and 2 bases from J, leaving 19 bases between. The CDR3 length is 15 residues. CDR1 LNHDA and CDR2 SQIVND come from the germline V gene (reference sequence). CDR3 DNA, as far as it was read: TGTGCCTCCAAGGACACCCCAGGTGGCAATCAGCCC. Translation gives CASKDTPGGNQP. The whole CDR3 sequence reads CASKDTPGGNQPQHF.

This clone was recorded at least ten times. The sequenced fragment ends 3 residues before the CDR3 boundary, so the rest is inferred from the germline J gene. This chain joins TRBV30 and TRBJ2-1, with D possibly being TRBD1 or TRBD2 (5 bases each). V lost 8 bases, J lost 5 bases, and 16 bases lay in between. The germline gives CDR1 GTSNPN, CDR2 SVGIG (reference sequence). The CDR3 contains 13 residues. The sequenced CDR3 bases are TGTGCCCGGAAAGAGGGGCTCCACAATGAG. Its protein product is CARKEGLHNE. In full, the CDR3 is CARKEGLHNEQFF. Full variable domain (remainder filled in from reference TRBV30 and TRBJ2-1): SQTIHQWPATLVQPVGSPLSLECTVEGTSNPNLYWYRQAAGRGLQLLFYSVGIGQISSEVPQNLSASRPQDRQFILSSKKLLLSDSGFYLCARKEGLHNEQFFGPGTRLTVL.

This clone was seen ten or more times. The CDR3 extends 3 residues past the end of the read, so its final part is completed from the germline J gene. The V and J genes are TRBV5-1 and TRBJ1-4; tentatively, D is TRBD1 (6 bases). This CDR3 has 14 amino acids. CDR1 and CDR2 from the germline V gene are SGHRS and YFSETQ. The germline V and J ends were trimmed by 0 bases and 7 bases, with 10 bases remaining between them. The CDR3 bases that were read are TGCGCCAGCAGCTTGGGTCAGGGGAGTGAAAAA. Amino acid sequence: CASSLGQGSEK. The whole CDR3 protein is CASSLGQGSEKLFF.

This clone came up many times. Here the CDR3 reads CAWSEVRASSNEKLFF. The CDR3 bases that were read are TGTGCCTGGAGTGAAGTAAGGGCATCAAGTAATGAAAAA. The chain combines TRBV30 with TRBJ1-4; D is unclear. The observed sequence ends 3 residues before the CDR3 terminus, with the missing tail filled in from the germline J gene. This CDR3 is built from 16 residues. V lost 1 base, J lost 4 bases, and 16 bases lay in between. Germline V gene sequence: CDR1 GTSNPN, CDR2 SVGIG (reference sequence).

This clone has a handful of counts. The read finishes 3 residues shy of the CDR3 end, and the germline J gene is used to complete it. This chain joins TRBV7-8 and TRBJ1-5; D may be TRBD1 (6 bases). The CDR3 is made up of 14 amino acids. CDR1 is SGHVS, CDR2 FQNEAQ, per germline. V lost 3 bases to trimming and J lost 6 bases, with 12 bases between them. The part of the CDR3 DNA that was read is TGTGCCAGCAGCTTTCAGGGGCTCGGTCAGCCC. It yields the protein CASSFQGLGQP. The CDR3 as a whole reads CASSFQGLGQPQHF.

This clone was recorded at least ten times. The read ends 3 residues shy of where the CDR3 ends; the end is completed using the germline J gene. This sequence joins TRBV6-4 and TRBJ2-1; 8 nucleotides align to TRBD2. Germline values: CDR1 MRHNA, CDR2 SNTAGT. CDR3 size: 15 residues. V shed 0 bases and J 9 bases; nucleotides not matched to a gene: 7. CDR3 DNA (partial): TGTGCCAGCAGTGACTCTGGCGGGGGGCCGGGTGAG. It specifies CASSDSGGGPGE. The CDR3 in its entirety is CASSDSGGGPGEQFF.

Comment on this clone: The read ends 3 residues before the CDR3 terminus; that terminus is restored from the germline J gene. This chain joins TRBV2 and TRBJ2-1; D is undetermined. The CDR3 consists of 14 residues. Germline V gives CDR1 SNHLY, CDR2 FYNNEI. V lost 6 bases and J 8 bases, leaving 17 bases between the germline ends. CDR3 loop: CASSERPLADEQFF. The covered CDR3 bases are TGTGCCAGCAGCGAGAGGCCCTTGGCGGATGAG. Full variable domain (rest looked up from reference TRBV2 and TRBJ2-1): EPEVTQTPSHQVTQMGQEVILRCVPISNHLYFYWYRQILGQKVEFLVSFYNNEISEKSEIFDDQFSVERPDGSNFTLKIRSTKLEDSAMYFCASSERPLADEQFFGPGTRLTVL.

In this sample, this clone turned up many times. CDR3 loop: CASSTSGSTDTQYF. The CDR3 DNA, read in part, is TGTGCCAGCAGCACTAGCGGGTCCACAGATACG. The chain carries TRBV7-3 and TRBJ2-3, with 9 nucleotides matching TRBD2. The read halts 3 residues ahead of the CDR3 end, with the missing end drawn from the germline J gene. CDR3 length: 14 amino acids. Germline V gene lookup returns CDR1 SGHTA and CDR2 FQGTGA. The junction had 2 bases not matched to a gene; V was cut back by 5 bases and J by 2 bases.

This clone rates as medium-sized. Sequencing ends 3 residues short of the CDR3 end; the germline J gene provides the rest. The chain couples TRBV14 to TRBJ1-2; D uncertain. Germline V gene sequence: CDR1 SGHDN, CDR2 FVKESK. The CDR3 runs to 14 residues. V was shortened by 4 bases and J by 2 bases, with 11 bases between the two germline ends. This CDR3 is CASSPLTENYGYTF. Partial CDR3 DNA: TGTGCCAGCAGCCCCCTGACTGAGAACTATGGC.

This clone was seen repeatedly, ten times or more. The read stops 3 residues short of the end of the CDR3; the missing end is completed from the germline J gene. The gene calls are TRBV19 and TRBJ1-2, with D possibly matching TRBD1 (5 bases). Germline CDR1 reads LNHDA; CDR2 reads SQIVND (reference sequence). The CDR3 length is 16 residues. V lost 5 bases and J 3 bases, leaving 19 bases between the germline ends. This CDR3 is CASSFDGRGGDYGYTF. The CDR3 bases that were read are TGTGCCAGTAGTTTTGACGGGCGAGGAGGGGACTATGGC. The full variable domain, rest sourced from reference TRBV19 and TRBJ1-2, is DGGITQSPKYLFRKEGQNVTLSCEQNLNHDAMYWYRQDPGQGLRLIYYSQIVNDFQKGDIAEGYSVSREKKESFPLTVTSAQKNPTAFYLCASSFDGRGGDYGYTFGSGTRLTVV.

This clone was detected ten times or more. The read gets to within 3 residues of the CDR3 end, and the germline J gene fills in the rest. The genes are TRBV19 and TRBJ2-7, with D possibly matching TRBD1 (5 bases). From germline, CDR1 is LNHDA and CDR2 SQIVND (reference sequence). This CDR3 is 14 amino acids long. With 4 bases removed from V and 0 bases from J, the gap between germline ends came to 10 bases. CDR3: CASSKQASSYEQYF. Incomplete CDR3 DNA: TGTGCCAGTAGTAAACAGGCAAGCTCCTACGAG.